This TCR beta chain was recovered during a study of T cells in Graves' hyperthyroidism and ophthalmopathy. About the study: Upon initial diagnosis and before any treatment, peripheral blood was collected.

For the diagnoses, clinical symptoms, serum thyroxine and TRAb, thyroid ultrasound and orbital computed tomography were used. Study-wide findings and caveats: Clonotypes that were expanded in thyroid above 0.001 mostly appeared in blood too. Ophthalmopathy was distinguished from stable hyperthyroidism by 13 V-J signatures.

Regions amplified from RNA transcripts were the TCR beta CDR3 regions. RT-PCR in the first round (using the HTBI primer set) targeted the TCR CDR3. TCRdb passed the multiplex PCR reads through MiXCR, listing each CDR3 protein once. The data show 490,000 or so distinct CDR3 sequences, 20% seen once. The CDR3 has 15 residues. Losses at the gene ends were 6 bases for V and 2 bases for J; bases not matched to a gene: 7. This clonotype was counted ten times or more. Its antigen is not known. The sequencing sample was made of blood. The V call is TRBV12-3 or TRBV12-4, the J call TRBJ2-1; TRBD2 matches 7 bases. The receptor's source is a man between 40 and 49 years old with Graves' ophthalmopathy. The CDR3 is CASRLSAGAYNEQFF. CDR3 nucleotide sequence: TGTGCCAGCAGACTATCCGCGGGAGCCTACAATGAGCAGTTCTTC.